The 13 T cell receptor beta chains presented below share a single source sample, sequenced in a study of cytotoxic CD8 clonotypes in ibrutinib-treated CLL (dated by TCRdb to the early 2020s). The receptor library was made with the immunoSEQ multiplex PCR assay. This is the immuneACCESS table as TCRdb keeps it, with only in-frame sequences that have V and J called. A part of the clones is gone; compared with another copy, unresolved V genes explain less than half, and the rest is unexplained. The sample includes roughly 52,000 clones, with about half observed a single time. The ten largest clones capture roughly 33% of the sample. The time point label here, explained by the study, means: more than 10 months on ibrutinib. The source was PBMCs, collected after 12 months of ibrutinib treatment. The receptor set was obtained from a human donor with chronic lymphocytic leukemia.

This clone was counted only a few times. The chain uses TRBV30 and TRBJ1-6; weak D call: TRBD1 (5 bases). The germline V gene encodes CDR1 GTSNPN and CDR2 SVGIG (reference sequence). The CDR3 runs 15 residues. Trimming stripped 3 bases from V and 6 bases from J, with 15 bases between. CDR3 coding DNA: TGTGCCTGGAGCGTGTTGGGGACGGCTAATTCACCCCTCCACTTT. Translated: CAWSVLGTANSPLHF.

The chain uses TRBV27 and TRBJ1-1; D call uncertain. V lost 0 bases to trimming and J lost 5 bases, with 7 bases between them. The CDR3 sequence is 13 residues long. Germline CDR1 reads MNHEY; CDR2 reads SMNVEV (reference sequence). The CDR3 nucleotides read TGTGCCAGCAGTTTATCGGGTGTGACTGAAGCTTTCTTT. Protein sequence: CASSLSGVTEAFF.

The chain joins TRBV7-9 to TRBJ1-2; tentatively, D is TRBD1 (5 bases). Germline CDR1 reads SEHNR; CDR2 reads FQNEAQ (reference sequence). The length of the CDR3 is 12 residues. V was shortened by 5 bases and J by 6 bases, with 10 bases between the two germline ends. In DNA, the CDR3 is TGTGCCAGCAGCGTAGGGGAAAATGGCTACACCTTC. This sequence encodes CASSVGENGYTF.

The CDR3: CASSLSRTGANQETQYF. Here the CDR3 DNA reads TGTGCCAGCAGTTTATCAAGGACAGGGGCGAACCAAGAGACCCAGTACTTC. This chain links TRBV27 with TRBJ2-5; 9 positions match TRBD1. The J segment lost 0 bases and the V segment lost 0 bases, leaving 5 bases of the junction unmatched. CDR1 and CDR2 from the germline V gene are MNHEY and SMNVEV (reference sequence). The CDR3 contains 17 residues.

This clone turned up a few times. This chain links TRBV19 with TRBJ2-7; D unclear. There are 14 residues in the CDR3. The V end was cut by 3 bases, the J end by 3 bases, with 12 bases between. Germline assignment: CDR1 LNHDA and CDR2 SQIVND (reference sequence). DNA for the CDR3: TGTGCCAGTAGTATGGTCGCGCGTGGCTACGAGCAGTACTTC. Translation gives CASSMVARGYEQYF.

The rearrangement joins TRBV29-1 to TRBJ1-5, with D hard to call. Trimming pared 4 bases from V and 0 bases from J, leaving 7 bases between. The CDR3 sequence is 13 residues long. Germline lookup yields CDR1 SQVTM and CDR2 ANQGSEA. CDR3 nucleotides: TGCAGCGTTGGGGCTGATAGCAATCAGCCCCAGCATTTT. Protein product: CSVGADSNQPQHF.

CDR3 sequence reads: CASSYQMGLAEDNEQFF. Written as DNA, the CDR3 is TGTGCCAGCAGCTACCAAATGGGACTAGCGGAGGACAATGAGCAGTTCTTC. The chain recombines TRBV11-3 with TRBJ2-1; 11 bases line up with TRBD2. The CDR3 covers 17 residues. J gave up 5 bases and V 4 bases, and 10 bases lay outside the gene matches. CDR1 SGHNT and CDR2 YENEEA come from the germline V gene.

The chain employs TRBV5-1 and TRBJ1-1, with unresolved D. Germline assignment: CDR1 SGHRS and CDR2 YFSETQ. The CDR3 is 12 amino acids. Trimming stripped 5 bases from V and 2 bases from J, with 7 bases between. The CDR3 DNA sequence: TGCGCCAGCAGGGGCGGAAACACTGAAGCTTTCTTT. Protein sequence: CASRGGNTEAFF. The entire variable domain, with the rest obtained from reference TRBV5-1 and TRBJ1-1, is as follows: KAGVTQTPRYLIKTRGQQVTLSCSPISGHRSVSWYQQTPGQGLQFLFEYFSETQRNKGNFPGRFSGRQFSNSRSEMNVSTLELGDSALYLCASRGGNTEAFFGQGTRLTVV.

CDR3 DNA: TGTGCCTGGAGTGTACGGATGGTAGCGGAGATGAAGGATACGCAGTATTTT. Translated, it gives CAWSVRMVAEMKDTQYF. This chain uses TRBV30 with TRBJ2-3, with D tentatively TRBD2 (6 bases). Germline CDR1 is GTSNPN and CDR2 is SVGIG (reference sequence). The ends were cut back, 0 bases at V and 6 bases at J, with 22 bases in the middle. The length of the CDR3 is 17 residues. Using reference TRBV30 and TRBJ2-3 for the parts outside the CDR3, the full variable domain is SQTIHQWPATLVQPVGSPLSLECTVEGTSNPNLYWYRQAAGRGLQLLFYSVGIGQISSEVPQNLSASRPQDRQFILSSKKLLLSDSGFYLCAWSVRMVAEMKDTQYFGPGTRLTVL.

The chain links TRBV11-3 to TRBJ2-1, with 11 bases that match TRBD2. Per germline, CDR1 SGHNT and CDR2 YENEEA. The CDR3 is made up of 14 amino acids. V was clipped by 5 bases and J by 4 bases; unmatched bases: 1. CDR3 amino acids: CASSRLAGYNEQFF. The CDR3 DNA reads TGTGCCAGCAGCCGACTAGCGGGATACAATGAGCAGTTCTTC. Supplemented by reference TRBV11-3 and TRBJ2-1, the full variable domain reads EAGVVQSPRYKIIEKKQPVAFWCNPISGHNTLYWYLQNLGQGPELLIRYENEEAVDDSQLPKDRFSAERLKGVDSTLKIQPAELGDSAVYLCASSRLAGYNEQFFGPGTRLTVL.

CDR3 coding DNA: TGCGCCAGCAGCTTGACGGGACAGGGTGACTTCAGCTATGGCTACACCTTC. This sequence encodes CASSLTGQGDFSYGYTF. V gene TRBV5-1 combines with J gene TRBJ1-2, with 9 nucleotides matching TRBD1. The CDR3 covers 17 residues. Unmatched junction bases numbered 11, after V lost 1 base and J lost 4 bases. Germline V gene sequence: CDR1 SGHRS, CDR2 YFSETQ.

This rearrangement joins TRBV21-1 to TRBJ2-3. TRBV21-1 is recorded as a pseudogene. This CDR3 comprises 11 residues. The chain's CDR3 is CARSNPDTQYF. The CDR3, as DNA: TGTGCCCGAAGTAACCCAGATACGCAGTATTTT.

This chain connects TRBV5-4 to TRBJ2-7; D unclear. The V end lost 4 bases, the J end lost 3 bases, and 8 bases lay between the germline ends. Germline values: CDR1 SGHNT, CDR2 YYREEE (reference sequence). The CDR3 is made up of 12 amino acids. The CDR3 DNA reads TGTGCCAGCAGCGGATTTGGCTACGAGCAGTACTTC. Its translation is CASSGFGYEQYF.